Following are 28 T cell receptor beta chains from one sample sequenced in a study of cytomegalovirus exposure and HLA in healthy donors. The PCR employed 60 Vbeta primers together with 13 Jbeta primers. Sequencing used immunoSEQ multiplex PCR; TCRdb keeps in-frame clones, though not all of them. The data hold 110,000 or so clones, with 69% observed a single time. Material: PBMCs. These receptors all come from a man in his thirties or forties in good health and CMV-seronegative.

The chain is built from TRBV10-3 and TRBJ2-7; no clear D. Trimming pared 3 bases from V and 6 bases from J, leaving 6 bases between. Germline assignment: CDR1 ENHRY and CDR2 SYGVKD. The CDR3 covers 11 residues. In DNA, the CDR3 is TGTGCCATCAGTGACAGTTCCGAGCAGTACTTC. It specifies CAISDSSEQYF.

The genes are TRBV5-6 and TRBJ1-5; 12 bases are a match to TRBD1. Germline V gene data show CDR1 as SGHDT and CDR2 as YYEEEE. The CDR3 contains 16 residues. With V trimmed by 4 bases and J by 6 bases, 8 bases remained unmatched. In nucleotides, the CDR3 is TGTGCCAGCAGCGCGGGGACAGGGGGCATGGTTCAGCCCCAGCATTTT. Residues: CASSAGTGGMVQPQHF. Filled out from reference TRBV5-6 and TRBJ1-5, the complete variable domain reads DAGVTQSPTHLIKTRGQQVTLRCSPKSGHDTVSWYQQALGQGPQFIFQYYEEEERQRGNFPDRFSGHQFPNYSSELNVNALLLGDSALYLCASSAGTGGMVQPQHFGDGTRLSIL.

V usage is TRBV5-1 and J usage is TRBJ2-1; a possible D gene is TRBD1 (6 bases). The germline CDR1 and CDR2 sequences are SGHRS and YFSETQ. CDR3 size: 14 residues. Trimming took off 3 bases at V and 9 bases at J, with 16 bases between the two ends. This CDR3 reads CASSWSYRDREQFF. The CDR3 region has the DNA TGCGCCAGCAGCTGGAGCTACAGGGACCGTGAGCAGTTCTTC.

The chain couples TRBV28 to TRBJ2-7, with 10 nucleotides matching TRBD1. V trimming: 3 bases; J trimming: 7 bases; junction bases outside the gene matches: 15. The CDR3 is 17 amino acids. The germline gives CDR1 MDHEN, CDR2 SYDVKM. CDR3 DNA sequence: TGTGCCAGCAGTTTCCCCCGGGACAGGGGCATGGGGAAGGAGCAGTACTTC. Translated, it gives CASSFPRDRGMGKEQYF.

This chain uses TRBV6-1 with TRBJ1-1, with D uncertain. CDR1 and CDR2 (germline): MNHNS, SASEGT. The CDR3 extends over 15 amino acids. The V end lost 7 bases, the J end lost 7 bases, and 22 bases lay between the germline ends. CDR3 sequence reads: CASKRERDGHFEAFF. The CDR3 DNA is TGTGCCAGCAAACGGGAACGCGATGGGCACTTTGAAGCTTTCTTT.

This chain uses TRBV5-1 with TRBJ2-7; the match to TRBD2 covers 8 bases. The CDR3 has 14 residues. Looked up from germline, CDR1 is SGHRS and CDR2 is YFSETQ. J lost 7 bases, V lost 0 bases, and 6 bases had no gene match. The CDR3 region is CASSLVSGSGEQYF. CDR3 bases: TGCGCCAGCAGCTTGGTGAGCGGGAGTGGGGAGCAGTACTTC.

This clone came up a few times. The V and J genes are TRBV2 and TRBJ1-4, with TRBD1 matching over 12 bases. With V trimmed by 10 bases and J by 8 bases, 5 bases remained unmatched. This CDR3 contains 13 residues. Germline lookup yields CDR1 SNHLY and CDR2 FYNNEI. The CDR3 bases are TGTGCCATGGGACAGGGGGCGGGAGAAAAACTGTTTTTT. Translated: CAMGQGAGEKLFF.

This clone was detected a few times. The gene calls are TRBV5-4 and TRBJ2-7; 14 nucleotides align to TRBD2. Trimming at V came to 4 bases and at J to 5 bases, leaving 5 bases not matched to a gene. Germline-derived CDR1 and CDR2 are SGHNT and YYREEE (reference sequence). The length of the CDR3 is 15 residues. CDR3 in DNA: TGTGCCAGCAGCCCAAAGACTAGCGGGGGGGACGAGCAGTACTTC. Its translation is CASSPKTSGGDEQYF.

The genes are TRBV10-3 and TRBJ1-2; D is unresolved. Per germline, CDR1 ENHRY and CDR2 SYGVKD. The germline V and J ends were trimmed by 3 bases and 4 bases, with 9 bases remaining between them. The CDR3 totals 13 residues. For the CDR3, the DNA is TGTGCCATCAGTGATCCCCCGGGCTATGGCTACACCTTC. It specifies CAISDPPGYGYTF.

This chain connects TRBV6-6 to TRBJ2-7; D unclear. Trimming stripped 6 bases from V and 3 bases from J, with 18 bases between. The CDR3 spans 15 residues. The germline CDR1 and CDR2 sequences are MNHNY and SVGAGI (reference sequence). CDR3 sequence: CASSPRPAAFYEQYF. The CDR3 DNA follows: TGTGCCAGCAGCCCCAGGCCGGCCGCCTTCTACGAGCAGTACTTC.

V usage is TRBV5-1 and J usage is TRBJ2-7, with 7 bases aligning to TRBD1. Trimming removed 2 bases from V and 5 bases from J; junction bases left unmatched: 7. Germline V gives CDR1 SGHRS, CDR2 YFSETQ. This CDR3 has 14 residues. In DNA form, the CDR3 reads TGCGCCAGCAGCTTACCAGGGGGTCCCGACGAGCAGTACTTC. It yields the protein CASSLPGGPDEQYF.

This chain joins TRBV11-2 and TRBJ2-2, with 7 positions matching TRBD1. Germline V gives CDR1 SGHAT, CDR2 FQNNGV. The CDR3 is made up of 17 amino acids. J lost 1 base, V lost 0 bases, and 5 bases had no gene match. The CDR3 loop is CASSLELTGRNTGELFF. CDR3 DNA: TGTGCCAGCAGCTTAGAACTGACAGGGAGGAACACCGGGGAGCTGTTTTTT.

This clone was detected only a few times. The CDR3 nucleotides read TGTGCCAGCAGCTTTATTATACTGGGACAGGGGCTCTATGGCTACACCTTC. It encodes CASSFIILGQGLYGYTF. This chain joins TRBV7-2 and TRBJ1-2; 10 bases align to TRBD1. Germline-derived CDR1 and CDR2 are SGHTA and FQGNSA. The junction had 11 bases not matched to a gene; V was cut back by 3 bases and J by 4 bases. The length of the CDR3 is 17 residues.

The gene calls are TRBV6-1 and TRBJ2-7; D gene ambiguous. The CDR3 covers 15 residues. Germline V gene data show CDR1 as MNHNS and CDR2 as SASEGT. Trimming pared 3 bases from V and 0 bases from J, leaving 12 bases between. The CDR3 loop is CASSDPPGLSYEQYF. The DNA for the CDR3 is TGTGCCAGCAGTGATCCCCCTGGCCTCTCCTACGAGCAGTACTTC.

Worth noting for this clone: This specimen includes other DNA sequences encoding the same CDR3. The chain couples TRBV28 to TRBJ1-5; no firm D call. V shed 5 bases and J shed 10 bases, with 12 bases lying between them. CDR1 MDHEN and CDR2 SYDVKM come from the germline V gene. This CDR3 contains 12 residues. The CDR3 is CASSTPPGPQHF. DNA of the CDR3: TGTGCCAGCAGTACACCTCCGGGACCCCAGCATTTT.

The chain is built from TRBV11-2 and TRBJ1-3; D is possibly TRBD1 (6 bases). Germline CDR1 reads SGHAT; CDR2 reads FQNNGV. This CDR3 region has 15 residues. The germline V and J ends were trimmed by 7 bases and 2 bases, with 15 bases remaining between them. The CDR3 is CASTLGGAPGNTIYF. CDR3 in DNA: TGTGCCAGCACCCTAGGGGGGGCGCCTGGAAACACCATATATTTT.

The sample holds a few counts of this clone. The chain combines TRBV28 with TRBJ2-2; 7 nucleotides match TRBD1. The J segment lost 4 bases and the V segment lost 7 bases, leaving 6 bases of the junction unmatched. The CDR3 runs 14 residues. Looked up from germline, CDR1 is MDHEN and CDR2 is SYDVKM. As DNA, the CDR3 is TGTGCCAGCATCCGACAGGGAGCCACCGGGGAGCTGTTTTTT. Its protein product is CASIRQGATGELFF.

Only a few counts were recorded for this clone. The V and J genes are TRBV28 and TRBJ1-5, with TRBD1 matching over 8 bases. The V and J ends lost 3 bases and 7 bases, in that order; junction bases with no gene match: 8. This CDR3 is 15 amino acids long. Germline V CDR1 and CDR2: MDHEN, SYDVKM. CDR3 nucleotides: TGTGCCAGCAGTTTCCCGGACAGGGTTAGACAGCCCCAGCATTTT. Amino acids: CASSFPDRVRQPQHF.

The chain joins TRBV28 to TRBJ2-7; D gene uncertain. The V end lost 3 bases, the J end lost 11 bases, and 20 bases lay between the germline ends. The germline V gene has CDR1 MDHEN and CDR2 SYDVKM. There are 14 residues in the CDR3. The CDR3 bases are TGTGCCAGCAGTTTGATGGCTAGATTTGATTTGGAGTACTTC. Translating it yields CASSLMARFDLEYF.

The sample holds a few counts of this clone. V and J are TRBV5-6 and TRBJ1-2; 7 positions match TRBD1. The CDR3 spans 14 residues. Germline V gene data show CDR1 as SGHDT and CDR2 as YYEEEE. Losses at the gene ends were 3 bases for V and 3 bases for J; bases not matched to a gene: 5. This CDR3 is CASSSGQAHYGYTF. CDR3 DNA: TGTGCCAGCAGCTCAGGACAGGCCCACTATGGCTACACCTTC. Filled out from reference TRBV5-6 and TRBJ1-2, the complete variable domain reads DAGVTQSPTHLIKTRGQQVTLRCSPKSGHDTVSWYQQALGQGPQFIFQYYEEEERQRGNFPDRFSGHQFPNYSSELNVNALLLGDSALYLCASSSGQAHYGYTFGSGTRLTVV.

The CDR3 reads CASSSSGVINEKLFF. As DNA, the CDR3 is TGTGCCAGCAGCTCCTCCGGGGTTATTAATGAAAAACTGTTTTTT. The chain is built from TRBV9 and TRBJ1-4; D unclear. CDR3 length equals 15 residues. The V gene's germline CDR1 is SGDLS and CDR2 YYNGEE. V lost 4 bases to trimming and J lost 4 bases, with 14 bases between them. Full variable domain (rest looked up from reference TRBV9 and TRBJ1-4): DSGVTQTPKHLITATGQRVTLRCSPRSGDLSVYWYQQSLDQGLQFLIQYYNGEERAKGNILERFSAQQFPDLHSELNLSSLELGDSALYFCASSSSGVINEKLFFGSGTQLSVL.

This clone was observed a handful of times. This chain joins TRBV6-6 and TRBJ1-1; no clear D gene. Trimming stripped 0 bases from V and 0 bases from J, with 8 bases between. CDR1 is MNHNY and CDR2 is SVGAGI in the germline V gene (reference sequence). This CDR3 spans 15 amino acids. CDR3 sequence reads: CASSYSRGLNTEAFF. Written as DNA, the CDR3 is TGTGCCAGCAGTTACTCGAGAGGCTTGAACACTGAAGCTTTCTTT.

This chain uses TRBV6-5 with TRBJ1-5; possible D gene TRBD1, 5 bases. The ends were cut back, 5 bases at V and 3 bases at J, with 8 bases in the middle. The CDR3 sequence is 13 residues long. Germline V gives CDR1 MNHEY, CDR2 SVGAGI. The CDR3 spells CASSPGYNQPQHF. The CDR3 DNA reads TGTGCCAGCAGTCCAGGGTACAATCAGCCCCAGCATTTT.

The J gene is TRBJ2-5, the V gene TRBV30, with 9 positions matching TRBD1. Germline assignment: CDR1 GTSNPN and CDR2 SVGIG (reference sequence). V was pared by 4 bases and J by 6 bases, with 6 bases of the junction left unmatched. The CDR3 covers 13 residues. The CDR3 DNA follows: TGTGCCTGGACCCTGACAGGGGGGAAGACCCAGTACTTC. Translated, it gives CAWTLTGGKTQYF.

The chain recombines TRBV5-4 with TRBJ2-3, with a weak D call TRBD2 (6 bases). The CDR3 loop spans 14 amino acids. The germline V gene has CDR1 SGHNT and CDR2 YYREEE (reference sequence). Trimming cost V 5 bases and J 4 bases, with 14 bases left between them. This CDR3 reads CASSRESVPDTQYF. Here the CDR3 DNA reads TGTGCCAGCAGTCGGGAGTCCGTCCCAGATACGCAGTATTTT.

This chain links TRBV6-4 with TRBJ1-1; D is unresolved. Germline V gene lookup returns CDR1 MRHNA and CDR2 SNTAGT. Trimming left V 5 bases short and J 5 bases short, with 12 bases between. The CDR3 has 13 residues. The CDR3 reads CASSRSGETEAFF. The DNA for the CDR3 is TGTGCCAGCAGTCGCTCCGGGGAAACTGAAGCTTTCTTT.

The chain uses TRBV6-1 and TRBJ1-1; a weak D match, TRBD1 (5 bases). Trimming removed 4 bases at V and 1 base at J, with 19 bases between. The CDR3 has 17 residues. Germline V CDR1 and CDR2: MNHNS, SASEGT. CDR3 nucleotides: TGTGCCAGCAGTGTAGAGAACCCCGTCGGGGGGAACACTGAAGCTTTCTTT. Translated: CASSVENPVGGNTEAFF.

The chain uses TRBV5-1 and TRBJ2-1; tentative D call: TRBD2 (5 bases). Germline lookup yields CDR1 SGHRS and CDR2 YFSETQ. The CDR3 is 14 amino acids. The V end lost 0 bases, the J end lost 9 bases, and 13 bases lay between the germline ends. CDR3 residues: CASSLGSRGGEQFF. In DNA, the CDR3 is TGCGCCAGCAGCTTGGGTTCTCGGGGTGGTGAGCAGTTCTTC.